This T cell receptor (beta chain) was observed in a study of chemoradiotherapy in HPV16-positive cancers. Comment on this clone: Distinct nucleotide sequences in the sample also encode this CDR3.

Measured with immunoSEQ multiplex PCR; TCRdb has only the in-frame clones, and not every one. The sample contains 55,000 to 85,000 clones, roughly 90% of which appear only once. CDR3 length: 12 residues. Trimming took off 2 bases at V and 7 bases at J, with 6 bases between the two ends. Germline lookup yields CDR1 SGHAT and CDR2 FQNNGV. The sample was blood, taken from a patient who underwent chemoradiotherapy. This sequence originates from a human donor with HPV-associated anogenital cancer. The chain employs TRBV11-2 and TRBJ2-1; D is unclear. Written as DNA, the CDR3 is TGTGCCAGCAGCTTACTTTATAATGAGCAGTTCTTC. Amino acid sequence: CASSLLYNEQFF.